This T cell receptor (beta chain) came from a study of blood T cell repertoires in COVID-19. Turning to the study itself: The origin of the acute and convalescent COVID-19 samples was the United States, Italy and Spain. T cells, B-cell-depleted T cells, or PBMCs provided the cDNA or gDNA that served as material.

The CDR3 sequence is 13 residues long. The V gene's germline CDR1 is MNHEY and CDR2 SVGAGI. The V end was cut by 6 bases, the J end by 10 bases, with 15 bases between. This clone was seen a handful of times. Libraries were prepared by immunoSEQ multiplex PCR; TCRdb keeps only in-frame clonotypes and omits some of them. The top ten clones hold 0.99% of a sample with 150,000 to 200,000 clones, about 88% of them seen once. This chain connects TRBV6-5 to TRBJ2-2; the D gene is possibly TRBD1 (5 bases). The TCR sequence derives from a man in his late teens or twenties with acute or convalescent COVID-19. The sequencing input was peripheral blood. The CDR3 DNA is TGTGCCAGCAGGCGGCACACAGGAGAGGAGCTGTTTTTT. As protein: CASRRHTGEELFF.